This T cell receptor beta chain was profiled in a study of breast tumors, draining lymph nodes, adjacent tissues. Findings of the study overall: The data were judged consistent with most tumor T cells coming from lymph node and expanding in tumor. Tumor and nontumor repertoires were significantly more similar in luminal-like than in basal-like breast cancer. Compared with lymph nodes, tumors were less diverse; compared with nontumor tissue, more.

The CDR3 is 14 residues long. The V segment lost 4 bases and the J segment 2 bases; nucleotides outside the gene matches: 6. In germline, CDR1 is DFQATT, CDR2 SNEGSKA (reference sequence). TCRdb reprocessed the multiplex PCR reads via MiXCR and lists one record per CDR3 protein. Counted here are a few hundred thousand distinct CDR3 sequences, approximately 36% occurring once; the ten biggest clones make up about 3.3%. Samples came from axillary lymph nodes draining the breast cancer. As regards this clonotype: What it binds is not known.

The rearrangement uses TRBV20-1 and TRBJ1-2, with 8 bases matching TRBD1. The origin of this receptor is a female donor with breast cancer. Some clones in this sample may be carry-over from other donors' samples. Input material: axillary lymph node tissue. CDR3 sequence reads: CSAIRTGRNYGYTF. Here the CDR3 DNA reads TGCAGTGCTATTAGGACAGGGAGGAACTATGGCTACACCTTC.